This TCR beta chain was identified in a study of T-cell memory formation after mild COVID-19. Regarding the study as a whole: CD8+ contracting clones occupied EMRA, while CD4+ ones occupied mainly CM and EM.

cDNA libraries for TCR alpha and TCR beta, carrying sample barcodes and UMIs, came from 5'RACE with constant-segment primers. From the 5' RACE reads, TCRdb called clonotypes with MiXCR, one entry per CDR3 protein. The top ten clones hold approximately 12% of a sample with about 500,000 distinct CDR3 sequences, just over 20% of them seen once. This clonotype was seen a handful of times. Its specificity is unknown. The sequence was obtained from an adult woman who had mild COVID-19 (a few samples of this study predate the infection). Cell type and time point are not known. Sequences were obtained from PBMCs or a T cell subset sorted from them (not recorded which).

The CDR3 reads CASSTMPPLAGGFNEQFF. In DNA, the CDR3 is TGTGCCAGCTCCACTATGCCCCCCCTAGCGGGGGGTTTCAATGAGCAGTTCTTC. The V call is TRBV18, the J call TRBJ2-1; 11 nucleotides line up with TRBD2. The CDR3 extends over 18 amino acids. From germline, CDR1 is KGHSH and CDR2 LQKENI. V shed 6 bases and J 6 bases; nucleotides not matched to a gene: 16.